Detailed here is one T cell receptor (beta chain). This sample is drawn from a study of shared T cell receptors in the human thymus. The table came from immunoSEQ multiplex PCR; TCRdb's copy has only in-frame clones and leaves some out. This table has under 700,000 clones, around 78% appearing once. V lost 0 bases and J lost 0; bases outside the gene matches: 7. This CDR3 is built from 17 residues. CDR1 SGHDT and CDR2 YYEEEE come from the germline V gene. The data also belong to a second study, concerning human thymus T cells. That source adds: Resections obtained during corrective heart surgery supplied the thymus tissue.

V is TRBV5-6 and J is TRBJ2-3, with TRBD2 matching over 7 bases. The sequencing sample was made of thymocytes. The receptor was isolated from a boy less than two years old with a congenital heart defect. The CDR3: CASSLAGLAASTDTQYF. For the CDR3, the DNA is TGTGCCAGCAGCTTGGCCGGGCTAGCGGCTAGCACAGATACGCAGTATTTT.